Detailed here is one T cell receptor (beta chain). This entry comes from a study of blood T cell repertoires in COVID-19. Across the whole study: Samples of COVID-19 (acute and convalescent) were obtained from the United States, Italy and Spain. T cells, B-cell-depleted T cells, or PBMCs provided the cDNA or gDNA that served as material.

Authors' analysis steps: By means of reference gene primer amplification, nucleated cell counts were estimated. The data were produced by immunoSEQ multiplex PCR, yet TCRdb's version contains in-frame clones alone and is incomplete. The V and J calls and clone size were taken over from that table, and D and trimming were inferred from the DNA. The sample consists of some 65,000 clones, about 86% of them appearing once. The CDR3 is 13 residues long. The germline V gene encodes CDR1 SGHRS and CDR2 YFSETQ. The V and J ends lost 3 bases and 3 bases respectively, with 6 bases between them. The specimen was peripheral blood. This chain joins TRBV5-1 and TRBJ2-2; D ambiguous. This TCR was sampled from a man between 40 and 49 years old with COVID-19, enrolled during active disease. CDR3 amino acids: CASSSYYTGELFF. The CDR3 bases are TGCGCCAGCAGCTCATACTACACCGGGGAGCTGTTTTTT.